The 32 T cell receptor beta chains below all came from one sample that was sequenced in a study of beta chain features in type 1 diabetes. Reverse transcribing all isolated RNA meant expressed TCRB transcripts were sequenced. Measured with immunoSEQ multiplex PCR; TCRdb has only the in-frame clones, and not every one. The sample carries 450,000 to 550,000 clones, 30% recorded once. Sequenced: naive CD4+ T cells from blood. These receptors were obtained from a man aged 18 to 29 in good health.

This clone showed up just a few times. The rearrangement links TRBV10-3 to TRBJ2-2; the D is unclear. Germline-derived CDR1 and CDR2 are ENHRY and SYGVKD. The CDR3 has 12 residues. The germline V and J ends were trimmed by 4 bases and 6 bases, with 6 bases remaining between them. The CDR3 loop is CAISGRAGELFF. CDR3 DNA sequence: TGTGCCATCAGTGGTCGGGCCGGGGAGCTGTTTTTT.

This clone has just one count. The chain links TRBV7-2 to TRBJ1-3; D gene unclear. The CDR3 covers 16 residues. Germline V gene sequence: CDR1 SGHTA, CDR2 FQGNSA. V was clipped by 5 bases and J by 0 bases, with 14 bases between them. This chain's CDR3 is CASSPNAAYSGNTIYF. The CDR3 coding sequence is TGTGCCAGCAGCCCTAACGCAGCCTACTCTGGAAACACCATATATTTT. Filled out from reference TRBV7-2 and TRBJ1-3, the complete variable domain reads GAGVSQSPSNKVTEKGKDVELRCDPISGHTALYWYRQSLGQGLEFLIYFQGNSAPDKSGLPSDRFSAERTGGSVSTLTIQRTQQEDSAVYLCASSPNAAYSGNTIYFGEGSWLTVV.

CDR3 nucleotide sequence: TGTGCCTGGGCGGGGGCAAACAATGAGCAGTTCTTC. It codes for CAWAGANNEQFF. The chain combines TRBV30 with TRBJ2-1, with D perhaps TRBD2 (7 bases). Trimming removed 5 bases from V and 5 bases from J, with 10 bases in between. Germline values: CDR1 GTSNPN, CDR2 SVGIG (reference sequence). This CDR3 has 12 amino acids. Looking up the rest from reference TRBV30 and TRBJ2-1 gives the full variable domain: SQTIHQWPATLVQPVGSPLSLECTVEGTSNPNLYWYRQAAGRGLQLLFYSVGIGQISSEVPQNLSASRPQDRQFILSSKKLLLSDSGFYLCAWAGANNEQFFGPGTRLTVL.

This clone was counted a few times. This rearrangement joins TRBV30 to TRBJ2-1; a possible D gene is TRBD2 (6 bases). Trimming took off 4 bases at V and 4 bases at J, with 14 bases between the two ends. CDR1 GTSNPN and CDR2 SVGIG come from the germline V gene (reference sequence). This CDR3 is built from 14 residues. The CDR3 is CAWMGGRRYNEQFF. In nucleotides, the CDR3 is TGTGCCTGGATGGGGGGAAGGAGGTACAATGAGCAGTTCTTC.

V gene TRBV30 combines with J gene TRBJ2-2; D ambiguous. Per the germline V gene, CDR1 is GTSNPN and CDR2 is SVGIG (reference sequence). This CDR3 has 12 residues. CDR3: CTIVSSTGELFF. The CDR3, as DNA: TGTACTATCGTTAGCAGCACCGGGGAGCTGTTTTTT.

The genes are TRBV18 and TRBJ2-3; no clear D. The CDR3 runs to 12 residues. With 3 bases removed from V and 4 bases from J, the gap between germline ends came to 5 bases. Germline V gives CDR1 KGHSH, CDR2 LQKENI. CDR3 loop: CASSPFADTQYF. CDR3 bases: TGTGCCAGCTCACCCTTCGCAGATACGCAGTATTTT.

The chain couples TRBV30 to TRBJ1-2, with 7 bases matching TRBD1. The V gene end was trimmed by 3 bases and the J gene end by 14 bases; junction bases not matched to a gene: 9. The CDR3 length is 11 residues. The germline CDR1 and CDR2 sequences are GTSNPN and SVGIG (reference sequence). The CDR3 sequence: CAWSTGQARTF. CDR3 DNA: TGTGCCTGGAGCACAGGACAGGCGCGTACCTTC.

This chain connects TRBV29-1 to TRBJ2-3; 12 bases map to TRBD1. CDR1 and CDR2 (germline): SQVTM, ANQGSEA. CDR3 size: 16 residues. J was trimmed by 6 bases and V by 8 bases; bases with no gene match: 15. DNA for the CDR3: TGCAGCATAAGGAATACCGGGACAGGGGGCAAGGATACGCAGTATTTT. Encoded protein: CSIRNTGTGGKDTQYF.

The chain's CDR3 is CASSLEGQGREQFF. The DNA for the CDR3 is TGCGCCAGCAGCTTGGAGGGACAGGGGAGGGAGCAGTTCTTC. The chain carries TRBV5-1 and TRBJ2-1; 10 positions agree with TRBD1. V was clipped by 0 bases and J by 10 bases; unmatched bases: 4. Germline lookup yields CDR1 SGHRS and CDR2 YFSETQ. There are 14 residues in the CDR3. The whole variable domain, filled in from reference TRBV5-1 and TRBJ2-1, reads KAGVTQTPRYLIKTRGQQVTLSCSPISGHRSVSWYQQTPGQGLQFLFEYFSETQRNKGNFPGRFSGRQFSNSRSEMNVSTLELGDSALYLCASSLEGQGREQFFGPGTRLTVL.

The gene calls are TRBV14 and TRBJ2-3; 13 bases agree with TRBD2. V shed 5 bases and J 2 bases; nucleotides not matched to a gene: 4. The CDR3 is 16 amino acids. Germline CDR1 and CDR2: SGHDN and FVKESK. The CDR3 nucleotides read TGTGCCAGCAGCTTGGGACTAGCGGGGCCCACAGATACGCAGTATTTT. It translates to CASSLGLAGPTDTQYF.

A few counts support this clone. The J gene is TRBJ2-4, the V gene TRBV29-1; D gene unclear. V dropped 4 bases and J dropped 0 bases, with 10 bases sitting between them. This CDR3 has 14 amino acids. Germline CDR1 and CDR2: SQVTM and ANQGSEA. CDR3 DNA sequence: TGCAGCGTTGCGGAACAAGTAGCCAAAAACATTCAGTACTTC. Translation gives CSVAEQVAKNIQYF.

This clone has only one observation. The chain has TRBV9 and TRBJ2-1, with TRBD1 matching over 7 bases. In germline, CDR1 is SGDLS, CDR2 YYNGEE. This CDR3 is built from 14 residues. The ends lost 4 bases at V and 7 bases at J; junction bases unmatched: 8. CDR3 DNA: TGTGCCAGCAGCCCCCGGACAGGAGAGAATGAGCAGTTCTTC. Its translation is CASSPRTGENEQFF.

This chain uses TRBV7-7 with TRBJ1-1; the D is unclear. Germline V CDR1 and CDR2: SSHAT, FNYEAQ (reference sequence). The CDR3 runs 13 residues. The ends were cut back, 3 bases at V and 0 bases at J, with 5 bases in the middle. The DNA for the CDR3 is TGTGCCAGCAGCTTTGCTATGAACACTGAAGCTTTCTTT. This encodes CASSFAMNTEAFF.

The sample holds a few counts of this clone. This sample includes further DNA sequences coding for the same CDR3. The chain combines TRBV25-1 with TRBJ2-6; the D gene is possibly TRBD2 (6 bases). The CDR3 extends over 15 amino acids. Trimming took off 3 bases at V and 0 bases at J, with 6 bases between the two ends. Germline V gene sequence: CDR1 MGHDK, CDR2 SYGVNS. The CDR3 DNA sequence: TGTGCCAGCAGTGAGCGGGGCTCTGGGGCCAACGTCCTGACTTTC. Translating it yields CASSERGSGANVLTF.

This clone came up a few times. J is TRBJ2-7 and V is TRBV18; D gene unclear. Trimming removed 4 bases at V and 0 bases at J, with 7 bases between. Germline V gene sequence: CDR1 KGHSH, CDR2 LQKENI. The CDR3 has 13 residues. This CDR3 is CASSLALSYEQYF. The CDR3 DNA reads TGTGCCAGCTCACTTGCCCTCTCCTACGAGCAGTACTTC.

The chain carries TRBV6-5 and TRBJ1-5, with D hard to call. Trimming removed 6 bases from V and 5 bases from J, with 11 bases in between. Germline CDR1 is MNHEY and CDR2 is SVGAGI. CDR3 length: 13 residues. In DNA form, the CDR3 reads TGTGCCAGCAGCACCGGACCGGATCAGCCCCAGCATTTT. Translating gives CASSTGPDQPQHF.

In this sample, this clone turned up a few times. The J gene is TRBJ2-1, the V gene TRBV4-1, with D possibly being TRBD1 or TRBD2 (5 bases each). Trimming left V 4 bases short and J 3 bases short, with 13 bases between. Germline CDR1 reads MGHRA; CDR2 reads YSYEKL. CDR3 size: 15 residues. Here the CDR3 DNA reads TGCGCCAGCAGCCCAGGGAGCCTTTACTACAATGAGCAGTTCTTC. Its translation is CASSPGSLYYNEQFF.

The chain joins TRBV15 to TRBJ2-3; 9 bases are a match to TRBD2. V trimming: 5 bases; J trimming: 4 bases; junction bases outside the gene matches: 4. The CDR3 spans 14 residues. The germline CDR1 and CDR2 sequences are LNHNV and YYDKDF (reference sequence). Here the CDR3 DNA reads TGTGCCACCAGCGTTAGCGGGAGATCAGATACGCAGTATTTT. It is translated as CATSVSGRSDTQYF. The variable domain in full, with the rest retrieved from reference TRBV15 and TRBJ2-3, is DAMVIQNPRYQVTQFGKPVTLSCSQTLNHNVMYWYQQKSSQAPKLLFHYYDKDFNNEADTPDNFQSRRPNTSFCFLDIRSPGLGDTAMYLCATSVSGRSDTQYFGPGTRLTVL.

The gene calls are TRBV7-2 and TRBJ2-5; D ambiguous. The germline V gene has CDR1 SGHTA and CDR2 FQGNSA. This CDR3 is 11 amino acids long. The V end was cut by 6 bases, the J end by 0 bases, with 2 bases between. DNA for the CDR3: TGTGCCAGCAGATACCAAGAGACCCAGTACTTC. Its translation is CASRYQETQYF.

The V call is TRBV29-1, the J call TRBJ1-1; 8 bases agree with TRBD1. J gave up 4 bases and V 7 bases, and 5 bases lay outside the gene matches. The germline V gene encodes CDR1 SQVTM and CDR2 ANQGSEA. The CDR3 loop spans 12 amino acids. CDR3 nucleotide sequence: TGCAGCGCTGACAGGGGATCCACTGAAGCTTTCTTT. Translated: CSADRGSTEAFF.

This clone occurred once. V usage is TRBV5-1 and J usage is TRBJ2-3, with D unclear. Trimming removed 0 bases at V and 2 bases at J, with 7 bases between. The CDR3 is 14 residues long. Germline assignment: CDR1 SGHRS and CDR2 YFSETQ. CDR3 region: CASSLVLFTDTQYF. CDR3 nucleotides: TGCGCCAGCAGCTTGGTCCTGTTCACAGATACGCAGTATTTT.

The chain employs TRBV25-1 and TRBJ1-1; unclear D gene. Deletions cut 6 bases from V and 0 bases from J, with 8 bases between. The CDR3 has 13 amino acids. Per the germline V gene, CDR1 is MGHDK and CDR2 is SYGVNS. This CDR3 reads CASSATMNTEAFF. The CDR3 DNA reads TGTGCCAGCAGCGCGACAATGAACACTGAAGCTTTCTTT.

The gene calls are TRBV7-9 and TRBJ2-5, with D possibly being TRBD1 (6 bases). The CDR3 covers 13 residues. The V and J ends lost 5 bases and 5 bases respectively, with 12 bases between them. Germline assignment: CDR1 SEHNR and CDR2 FQNEAQ (reference sequence). CDR3 loop: CASSPQGAETQYF. The CDR3 DNA reads as TGTGCCAGCAGCCCACAGGGTGCGGAGACCCAGTACTTC.

This clone was counted only a few times. This chain's CDR3 is CASSYQRDYNEQFF. Here the CDR3 DNA reads TGTGCCAGCAGTTACCAGCGGGATTACAATGAGCAGTTCTTC. The rearrangement links TRBV6-6 to TRBJ2-1; 7 bases align to TRBD2. CDR3 length: 14 residues. CDR1 is MNHNY, CDR2 SVGAGI, per germline (reference sequence). V shed 2 bases and J 4 bases; nucleotides not matched to a gene: 2.

The V and J genes are TRBV7-2 and TRBJ2-5; D not certain. CDR3 size: 12 residues. CDR1 is SGHTA and CDR2 is FQGNSA in the germline V gene. Trimming took off 7 bases at V and 5 bases at J, with 11 bases between the two ends. The chain's CDR3 is CASTPLGETQYF. The CDR3 DNA follows: TGTGCCAGCACCCCCCTCGGGGAGACCCAGTACTTC.

This clone has more than one count but fewer than ten. V is TRBV28 and J is TRBJ1-5; D is ambiguous. Germline lookup yields CDR1 MDHEN and CDR2 SYDVKM. This CDR3 comprises 14 residues. Trimming cost V 6 bases and J 5 bases, with 14 bases left between them. The CDR3 here is CASRPGPSDQPQHF. For the CDR3, the DNA is TGTGCCAGCAGACCTGGGCCCAGCGATCAGCCCCAGCATTTT.

This clone showed up just a few times. The V gene is TRBV15, the J gene TRBJ2-2; a weak D match, TRBD1 (6 bases). This CDR3 contains 15 residues. Trimming took 4 bases from V and 2 from J, leaving 11 bases between them. From germline, CDR1 is LNHNV and CDR2 YYDKDF (reference sequence). Here the CDR3 reads CATSIPRGNTGELFF. The DNA for the CDR3 is TGTGCCACCAGCATACCCAGGGGAAACACCGGGGAGCTGTTTTTT.

The sample holds a few counts of this clone. The chain links TRBV5-6 to TRBJ2-5; TRBD1 matches 10 bases. From germline, CDR1 is SGHDT and CDR2 YYEEEE. V gave up 6 bases and J gave up 5 bases; unmatched junction bases: 10. The CDR3 length is 15 residues. CDR3 nucleotide sequence: TGTGCCAGCACCTCATGGACAGGGGGATGGGAGACCCAGTACTTC. Its protein is CASTSWTGGWETQYF.

V gene TRBV4-2 combines with J gene TRBJ2-7, with 10 bases matching TRBD2. The CDR3 covers 15 residues. Germline trimming cut 1 base from V and 6 bases from J; bases unmatched to any gene: 6. Germline V lookup: CDR1 LGHNA, CDR2 YNFKEQ. Here the CDR3 reads CASSQVASGSGEQYF. CDR3 in DNA: TGTGCCAGCAGCCAAGTGGCTAGCGGGAGTGGCGAGCAGTACTTC.

This clone has more than one count but fewer than ten. The chain couples TRBV5-1 to TRBJ2-7; 12 bases match TRBD2. Germline V CDR1 and CDR2: SGHRS, YFSETQ. The CDR3 loop spans 15 amino acids. Germline trimming cut 3 bases from V and 5 bases from J; bases unmatched to any gene: 6. The CDR3 bases are TGCGCCAGCAGCTCGACTAGCGGGAGCATACACGAGCAGTACTTC. Translated, it gives CASSSTSGSIHEQYF.

The rearrangement joins TRBV5-1 to TRBJ2-3; 12 bases fit TRBD2. Germline trimming cut 1 base from V and 0 bases from J; bases unmatched to any gene: 12. This CDR3 contains 20 residues. Germline CDR1 reads SGHRS; CDR2 reads YFSETQ. CDR3 loop: CASSLPLAGGPLSSTDTQYF. The CDR3 nucleotides read TGCGCCAGCAGCTTGCCCCTAGCGGGAGGGCCCCTCTCTAGCACAGATACGCAGTATTTT.

V is TRBV4-1 and J is TRBJ1-5; D remains unclear. Germline CDR1 MGHRA, CDR2 YSYEKL. There are 14 residues in the CDR3. V lost 5 bases, J lost 2 bases, and 10 bases lay in between. CDR3 in DNA: TGCGCCAGCAGCGTTGTGGCAGGCAATCAGCCCCAGCATTTT. Protein product: CASSVVAGNQPQHF.